There are a few counts of the clone carrying this T cell receptor (beta chain). The antigen remains unidentified. Preparing the TCRbeta library involved the use of unique molecular identifiers. TCRdb reprocessed the PCR reads with MiXCR, giving one entry per CDR3 protein. This table has fewer than 550,000 distinct CDR3 sequences, about an eighth appearing once. The trim removed 6 bases at V and 4 bases at J, leaving 5 bases unmatched. The CDR3 totals 12 residues. Per germline, CDR1 SQVTM and CDR2 ANQGSEA. This sample stems from a study of T-cell reconstitution after alpha-beta-depleted transplantation in children. Study outcomes and limitations: It was newly produced T cells that mostly accounted for T-cell counts and diversity one year after transplant. Surviving recipient T cells and thymic progenitors underlay high day-60 TCRbeta diversity in some patients.

The chain joins TRBV29-1 to TRBJ2-5, with 7 bases that match TRBD1. The sample in question was PBMCs, mostly from graft donor cells, obtained 180 days after TCRalphabeta/CD19-depleted stem cell transplant. This receptor was taken from a female patient between 2 and 15 years old who had a stem cell transplant for aplastic anemia, so the T cells may come from the graft donor. CDR3 sequence reads: CSVGYRGETQYF. CDR3 bases: TGCAGCGTAGGCTACAGGGGAGAGACCCAGTACTTC. Combining the CDR3 with reference TRBV29-1 and TRBJ2-5 gives the whole variable domain SAVISQKPSRDICQRGTSLTIQCQVDSQVTMMFWYRQQPGQSLTLIATANQGSEATYESGFVIDKFPISRPNLTFSTLTVSNMSPEDSSIYLCSVGYRGETQYFGPGTRLLVL.